The following is a T cell receptor beta chain sequence with its context. Its specificity is not known. This specimen comes from a study of radiotherapy plus CTLA-4 blockade in lung cancer. Study in general: Under 20% of patients responded objectively, and around 31% achieved disease control. Overall study findings and caveats: Reports identified early blood T cell clone dynamics, with interferon-beta, as the best response predictor. Subsequent to radiotherapy plus ipilimumab, tumor-derived TCR clones underwent expansion in blood.

This CDR3 spans 17 amino acids. Germline CDR1 and CDR2: SGDLS and YYNGEE. The V and J ends lost 4 bases and 2 bases, in that order; junction bases with no gene match: 9. Generated by immunoSEQ multiplex PCR, the TCRdb table keeps only in-frame clones and is missing some. The table shows about 80,000 clones, with about four fifths occurring only once. The chain recombines TRBV9 with TRBJ2-5; 12 bases are a match to TRBD2. The sample consisted of peripheral blood, taken from a patient treated with radiotherapy plus ipilimumab. This TCR derives from a human donor with non-small cell lung cancer whose response to radiotherapy plus ipilimumab could not be evaluated. Some clones in this sample may be carry-over from other donors' samples. Here the CDR3 DNA reads TGTGCCAGCAGCCTAGCGGGGGGGCGTCAGGGACAAGAGACCCAGTACTTC. Its translation is CASSLAGGRQGQETQYF.